The present TCR beta chain was sequenced within a study of T cell responses to AZD1222 COVID-19 vaccine. The CDR3 is 15 amino acids. With 5 bases removed from V and 0 bases from J, the gap between germline ends came to 13 bases. Germline values: CDR1 MNHEY, CDR2 SMNVEV (reference sequence). To note about this clone: Its target is not known.

Study-level results: Seropositive status at baseline applied to only 6 or 7 AZD1222 recipients. Unmutated variant regions are reportedly targeted by nearly half of spike-specific TCRs.

TCRdb's table, derived via immunoSEQ multiplex PCR, lists solely in-frame clones and lacks some. The repertoire holds 120,000 or so clones, with around 90% as singletons. The starting material was peripheral blood, obtained 28 days after the second AZD1222 dose. The sequence was collected from an adult who received the AZD1222 COVID-19 vaccine. The rearrangement joins TRBV27 to TRBJ1-1; D ambiguous. In nucleotides, the CDR3 is TGTGCCAGCAGTCTTTTTGGGGTTATGAACACTGAAGCTTTCTTT. Amino acids: CASSLFGVMNTEAFF.